This is a list of T cell receptor beta chains from one sample in a study of blood T cell repertoires in COVID-19. Clones were sequenced by immunoSEQ multiplex PCR, and TCRdb holds only the in-frame ones, with some missing. Altogether under 400,000 clones are present, 90% being singletons, with the ten largest covering approximately 6.2%. The sample was peripheral blood. The source is a man aged 18 to 35 with active or convalescent COVID-19. The CDR3 runs from the conserved cysteine through the conserved F or W. Fields, in order: D gene, clone size, J gene, CDR3 length, V gene, CDR3 protein, CDR3 DNA. The D gene is left open where the match is weak. Rows may omit the clone size; those that give it use once, few, many or a size class.

- | - | TRBJ1-5 | 12 | TRBV6-5 | CAILDSSPYQHF | TGTGCTATTCTGGACTCTTCCCCTTACCAGCATTTT
- | - | TRBJ1-4 | 17 | TRBV3-1/TRBV3-2 | CASSQAGGRTLSEKLFF | TGTGCCAGCAGCCAAGCGGGGGGAAGGACACTGTCAGAAAAACTGTTTTTT
TRBD2 | - | TRBJ2-1 | 16 | TRBV2 | CASEGRTSGSWYEQFF | TGTGCCAGCGAAGGCCGGACTAGCGGGAGTTGGTATGAGCAGTTCTTC
TRBD1 | - | TRBJ1-1 | 16 | TRBV6-2/TRBV6-3 | CASSYLGDSIRAEAFF | TGTGCCAGCAGTTACCTGGGGGACAGCATACGCGCTGAAGCTTTCTTT
- | - | TRBJ1-5 | 13 | TRBV4-3 | CASSRGLGQPQHF | TGCGCCAGCAGCCGCGGGTTGGGCCAGCCCCAGCATTTT
- | - | TRBJ1-5 | 17 | TRBV6-2/TRBV6-3 | CASSYSQGGGSNQPQHF | TGTGCCAGCAGTTACTCGCAGGGAGGCGGTAGCAATCAGCCCCAGCATTTT
- | few | TRBJ1-3 | 17 | TRBV18 | CASSDKSAGYSGNTIYF | TGTGCCAGCTCAGACAAATCAGCAGGATACTCTGGAAACACCATATATTTT
TRBD1 | - | TRBJ1-4 | 16 | TRBV28 | CASSLRRGLANEKLFF | TGTGCCAGCAGTTTACGGAGGGGGCTAGCTAATGAAAAACTGTTTTTT
- | - | TRBJ2-3 | 14 | TRBV5-1 | CASSLDSRTDTQYF | TGCGCCAGCAGCTTGGACAGCCGCACAGATACGCAGTATTTT
- | - | TRBJ2-3 | 15 | TRBV28 | CASSFADRDTDTQYF | TGTGCCAGCAGTTTTGCGGACAGAGACACAGATACGCAGTATTTT
- | - | TRBJ2-1 | 17 | TRBV21-1 | CASNPKPGGPLYNEQFF | TGTGCCAGCAACCCTAAACCCGGAGGGCCCCTTTACAATGAGCAGTTCTTC
TRBD1 | - | TRBJ1-6 | 16 | TRBV7-9 | CASSSGQGSYNSPLHF | TGTGCCAGCAGCTCGGGACAGGGCTCCTATAATTCACCCCTCCACTTT
TRBD2 | - | TRBJ2-1 | 16 | TRBV7-8 | CASRSLQTSGYNEQFF | TGTGCCAGCAGATCGCTTCAGACTAGCGGTTACAATGAGCAGTTCTTC
TRBD2 | - | TRBJ2-2 | 17 | TRBV18 | CASSPGLAGAFTGELFF | TGTGCCAGCTCACCCGGACTAGCGGGGGCGTTCACCGGGGAGCTGTTTTTT
TRBD1 | once | TRBJ2-7 | 17 | TRBV7-8 | CASSLTQRTGYTGEQYF | TGTGCCAGCAGCCTCACACAAAGGACAGGGTATACGGGCGAGCAGTACTTC
- | - | TRBJ1-4 | 14 | TRBV29-1 | CSVVFGGWGEKLFF | TGCAGCGTTGTATTCGGGGGTTGGGGGGAAAAACTGTTTTTT
- | - | TRBJ2-1 | 15 | TRBV4-1 | CASSPGLSEPNEQFF | TGCGCCAGCAGCCCGGGACTCTCAGAGCCCAATGAGCAGTTCTTC
TRBD2 | few | TRBJ2-7 | 16 | TRBV27 | CASSSPGSGTSYEQYF | TGTGCCAGCAGTTCTCCGGGTAGCGGGACCTCCTACGAGCAGTACTTC
TRBD1 | - | TRBJ1-1 | 13 | TRBV29-1 | CSGEDRAYAEAFF | TGCAGCGGGGAGGACAGGGCCTATGCTGAAGCTTTCTTT
- | few | TRBJ1-2 | 14 | TRBV24-1 | CATSENRVNYGYTF | TGTGCCACCAGTGAGAACAGGGTAAACTATGGCTACACCTTC
- | - | TRBJ2-7 | 18 | TRBV5-1 | CASSLRGNTIKKAYEQYF | TGCGCTAGCAGCTTGCGTGGTAACACGATCAAGAAAGCCTACGAGCAGTACTTC
- | - | TRBJ1-3 | 16 | TRBV28 | CASSLFSGLSGNTIYF | TGTGCCAGCAGTTTGTTTTCAGGTCTCTCTGGAAACACCATATATTTT
TRBD1 | - | TRBJ1-2 | 16 | TRBV4-2 | CASSQASGTGDYGYTF | TGTGCCAGCAGCCAAGCTTCCGGGACAGGGGACTATGGCTACACCTTC
TRBD2 | - | TRBJ2-7 | 16 | TRBV4-3 | CASSQVWTSGSYEQYF | TGCGCCAGCAGCCAAGTGTGGACTAGCGGATCCTACGAGCAGTACTTC
- | - | TRBJ1-5 | 14 | TRBV5-8 | CASRPRQANQPQHF | TGTGCCAGCAGACCGAGACAGGCGAATCAGCCCCAGCATTTT
TRBD2 | - | TRBJ2-3 | 17 | TRBV4-3 | CASSQDGRGGFADTQYF | TGCGCCAGCAGCCAAGACGGGCGGGGGGGTTTTGCAGATACGCAGTATTTT
- | once | TRBJ2-3 | 14 | TRBV11-2 | CASSLVSYTDTQYF | TGTGCCAGCAGCTTAGTCTCCTACACAGATACGCAGTATTTT
- | once | TRBJ1-5 | 14 | TRBV27 | CASSLTGTGQPQHF | TGTGCCAGCAGTCTAACAGGGACGGGTCAGCCCCAGCATTTT
TRBD2 | - | TRBJ2-7 | 15 | TRBV5-6 | CASSRRTSGWVGQYF | TGTGCCAGCAGCCGTAGGACTAGCGGGTGGGTTGGGCAGTACTTC
- | - | TRBJ2-4 | 13 | TRBV3-1/TRBV3-2 | CASSRTGKNIQYF | TGTGCCAGCAGCCGAACCGGGAAAAACATTCAGTACTTC
TRBD1 | - | TRBJ1-5 | 14 | TRBV6-5 | CASKIGQGTQPQHF | TGTGCCAGCAAGATCGGACAGGGGACTCAGCCCCAGCATTTT
- | - | TRBJ2-1 | 19 | TRBV19 | CASSFVPDSPPEVYNEQFF | TGTGCCAGTAGTTTTGTTCCGGACAGCCCTCCGGAGGTCTACAATGAGCAGTTCTTC
- | - | TRBJ2-5 | 12 | TRBV3-1/TRBV3-2 | CASSKLQETQYF | TGTGCCAGCAGCAAGCTACAAGAGACCCAGTACTTC
TRBD2 | - | TRBJ2-5 | 17 | TRBV19 | CASSPVWGLADQETQYF | TGTGCCAGTTCGCCGGTGTGGGGACTAGCGGACCAAGAGACCCAGTACTTC
- | - | TRBJ1-5 | 15 | TRBV15 | CATSRDVGGNQPQHF | TGTGCCACCAGCAGAGATGTCGGGGGCAATCAGCCCCAGCATTTT
- | - | TRBJ2-7 | 11 | TRBV28 | CASSFSREQYF | TGTGCCAGCAGTTTTTCGAGGGAGCAGTACTTC
TRBD1 | - | TRBJ2-2 | 14 | TRBV28 | CASSLTGGTGELFF | TGTGCCAGCAGTTTAACAGGGGGAACCGGGGAGCTGTTTTTT
- | - | TRBJ1-2 | 14 | TRBV19 | CASSIGAENYGYTF | TGTGCCAGTAGTATCGGCGCGGAGAACTATGGCTACACCTTC
- | few | TRBJ1-2 | 14 | TRBV4-1 | CASSQSGTRDGYTF | TGCGCCAGCAGCCAATCCGGGACAAGGGATGGCTACACCTTC
- | - | TRBJ1-5 | 15 | TRBV6-1 | CASSESRGSNQPQHF | TGTGCCAGCAGTGAATCACGGGGTAGCAATCAGCCCCAGCATTTT
- | - | TRBJ2-5 | 14 | TRBV6-2/TRBV6-3 | CASSPPREGGTQYF | TGTGCCAGCAGTCCCCCCAGGGAGGGGGGGACCCAGTACTTC
- | - | TRBJ1-1 | 12 | TRBV30 | CACGHRNTEAFF | TGTGCCTGCGGACATAGGAACACTGAAGCTTTCTTT
TRBD2 | - | TRBJ2-3 | 15 | TRBV9 | CASSVYGGSPDTQYF | TGTGCCAGCAGCGTATACGGGGGGTCCCCAGATACGCAGTATTTT
- | - | TRBJ2-1 | 16 | TRBV5-8 | CASSVIRDISYNEQFF | TGTGCCAGCAGCGTAATCCGGGACATCTCCTACAATGAGCAGTTCTTC
TRBD1 | - | TRBJ2-1 | 17 | TRBV6-6 | CASSHDRASLSYNEQFF | TGTGCCAGCAGTCATGACAGGGCGAGTTTGTCCTACAATGAGCAGTTCTTC
- | - | TRBJ2-7 | 14 | TRBV7-9 | CASSPAGRGYEQYF | TGTGCCAGCAGCCCAGCGGGCCGGGGCTACGAGCAGTACTTC
- | - | TRBJ2-7 | 13 | TRBV18 | CASSPGRTYEQYF | TGTGCCAGCTCACCGGGCCGGACCTACGAGCAGTACTTC
TRBD1 | - | TRBJ2-1 | 16 | TRBV6-2/TRBV6-3 | CASSERTGELDNEQFF | TGTGCCAGCAGTGAGCGGACAGGTGAGCTTGACAATGAGCAGTTCTTC
- | - | TRBJ2-7 | 16 | TRBV7-2 | CASAPTRAAGRYEQYF | TGTGCCAGCGCACCGACCAGGGCGGCAGGTCGGTACGAGCAGTACTTC
- | - | TRBJ2-5 | 13 | TRBV12-3/TRBV12-4 | CASSLDGIETQYF | TGTGCCAGCAGTTTAGACGGGATCGAGACCCAGTACTTC
TRBD1 | - | TRBJ1-5 | 15 | TRBV7-2 | CASSLDRAGNQPQHF | TGTGCCAGCAGCCTTGACAGGGCCGGCAATCAGCCCCAGCATTTT
TRBD1 | once | TRBJ2-7 | 15 | TRBV6-5 | CASSYRRDRPYEQYF | TGTGCCAGCAGTTACCGCCGGGACAGGCCTTACGAGCAGTACTTC
- | - | TRBJ1-4 | 14 | TRBV2 | CASNPREGREKLFF | TGTGCCAGCAACCCCCGCGAGGGCCGGGAAAAACTGTTTTTT
- | - | TRBJ2-2 | 15 | TRBV7-2 | CASSSAFGGTGELFF | TGTGCCAGCAGCTCCGCGTTTGGCGGAACCGGGGAGCTGTTTTTT
TRBD1 | once | TRBJ2-5 | 13 | TRBV29-1 | CSAVGLQGGTQYF | TGCAGCGCTGTAGGGTTACAGGGGGGGACCCAGTACTTC